The 31 T cell receptor beta chains given below trace back to one sample, sequenced in a study of T cells in Graves' hyperthyroidism and ophthalmopathy. Regions amplified from RNA transcripts were the TCR beta CDR3 regions. A first-round RT-PCR of the TCR CDR3 used the HTBI primer set. TCRdb analysed the multiplex PCR reads with MiXCR anew, one entry per CDR3 protein. The table shows around 400,000 distinct CDR3 sequences, with approximately 25% occurring only once. Sequenced material: blood. These receptors came from a man in his fifties with Graves' hyperthyroidism.

This clonotype has more than one count but fewer than ten. The chain employs TRBV10-3 and TRBJ2-7; TRBD2 aligns across 7 bases. Germline V lookup: CDR1 ENHRY, CDR2 SYGVKD. The CDR3 totals 13 residues. The DNA of the CDR3 is TGTGCAACCCAAACTAGCGAGTACTACGAGCAGTACTTC. This gives the protein CATQTSEYYEQYF.

This chain joins TRBV2 and TRBJ1-2, with D maybe TRBD1 (6 bases). The length of the CDR3 is 15 residues. V dropped 4 bases and J dropped 2 bases, with 14 bases sitting between them. Germline V gives CDR1 SNHLY, CDR2 FYNNEI. CDR3 residues: CASSGNRAVNYGYTF. In DNA, the CDR3 is TGTGCCAGCAGTGGGAACAGGGCTGTAAACTATGGCTACACCTTC.

This clonotype was counted at least ten times. J is TRBJ2-1 and V is TRBV7-9, with TRBD2 identical over 9 bases. Germline CDR1 reads SEHNR; CDR2 reads FQNEAQ (reference sequence). With 1 base clipped from V and 2 bases from J, the junction kept 3 bases outside the gene matches. This CDR3 is built from 16 residues. CDR3 DNA sequence: TGTGCCAGCAGCTTAGGGGCGGGAGGGACCTACAATGAGCAGTTCTTC. Amino acids: CASSLGAGGTYNEQFF. Looking up the rest from reference TRBV7-9 and TRBJ2-1 gives the full variable domain: DTGVSQNPRHKITKRGQNVTFRCDPISEHNRLYWYRQTLGQGPEFLTYFQNEAQLEKSRLLSDRFSAERPKGSFSTLEIQRTEQGDSAMYLCASSLGAGGTYNEQFFGPGTRLTVL.

V usage is TRBV5-1 and J usage is TRBJ2-6; D uncertain. Trimming took off 3 bases at V and 0 bases at J, with 7 bases between the two ends. This CDR3 is 15 amino acids long. Germline V gene lookup returns CDR1 SGHRS and CDR2 YFSETQ. Here the CDR3 DNA reads TGCGCCAGCAGCTCAAGGTTCTCTGGGGCCAACGTCCTGACTTTC. It encodes CASSSRFSGANVLTF. Full variable domain (remainder filled in from reference TRBV5-1 and TRBJ2-6): KAGVTQTPRYLIKTRGQQVTLSCSPISGHRSVSWYQQTPGQGLQFLFEYFSETQRNKGNFPGRFSGRQFSNSRSEMNVSTLELGDSALYLCASSSRFSGANVLTFGAGSRLTVL.

This chain uses TRBV5-1 with TRBJ1-6; D is undetermined. Germline CDR1 and CDR2: SGHRS and YFSETQ. The CDR3 consists of 13 residues. V gave up 2 bases and J gave up 5 bases, with 5 bases separating them. Here the CDR3 reads CASSLNNNSPLHF. The CDR3 DNA sequence: TGCGCCAGCAGCTTAAACAATAATTCACCCCTCCACTTT. The full variable domain, its missing parts supplied by reference TRBV5-1 and TRBJ1-6, is KAGVTQTPRYLIKTRGQQVTLSCSPISGHRSVSWYQQTPGQGLQFLFEYFSETQRNKGNFPGRFSGRQFSNSRSEMNVSTLELGDSALYLCASSLNNNSPLHFGNGTRLTVT.

This clonotype was counted many times. Relative to the germline gene, one junction end is altered; a read error may explain this. The rearrangement links TRBV20-1 to TRBJ2-3; D might be TRBD1 or TRBD2, each matching 6 bases. This CDR3 region has 16 residues. CDR1 is DFQATT and CDR2 is SNEGSKA in the germline V gene (reference sequence). The chain's CDR3 is CSARDPGPGGTDTQYF. The CDR3 region has the DNA TGCAGTGCTAGAGATCCCGGCCCCGGGGGCACGGATACGCAGTATTTT.

The sample holds many counts of this clonotype. The CDR3 here is CASSSGLASSTDTQYF. The CDR3 DNA is TGTGCCAGCAGTTCGGGGTTAGCGTCTAGCACAGATACGCAGTATTTT. The chain uses TRBV6-1 and TRBJ2-3; TRBD2 is a possible D gene (5 bases). V was pared by 5 bases and J by 0 bases, with 15 bases between. This CDR3 region has 16 residues. Germline V gives CDR1 MNHNS, CDR2 SASEGT.

This clonotype was seen ten or more times. This chain links TRBV6-1 with TRBJ2-1; the D gene could be TRBD1 or TRBD2 (5 bases each). Germline assignment: CDR1 MNHNS and CDR2 SASEGT. This CDR3 region has 14 residues. V was trimmed by 3 bases and J by 4 bases, leaving 10 bases between them. The CDR3 DNA follows: TGTGCCAGCAGTGATCTGGGACGGTACAATGAGCAGTTCTTC. As protein: CASSDLGRYNEQFF.

The J gene is TRBJ1-4, the V gene TRBV7-6, with unresolved D. CDR3 length equals 14 residues. From germline, CDR1 is SGHVS and CDR2 FNYEAQ. V dropped 2 bases and J dropped 7 bases, with 11 bases sitting between them. Here the CDR3 DNA reads TGTGCCAGCAGCTTAAGTTCCCCCCCTGAAAAACTGTTTTTT. Protein sequence: CASSLSSPPEKLFF.

This clonotype was seen ten or more times. The chain links TRBV11-2 to TRBJ2-1; a possible D gene is TRBD1 (6 bases). The germline gives CDR1 SGHAT, CDR2 FQNNGV. The CDR3 has 14 amino acids. The ends were cut back, 5 bases at V and 1 base at J, with 9 bases in the middle. The CDR3 protein is CASSVGQSYNEQFF. The CDR3 coding sequence is TGTGCCAGCAGCGTAGGACAGTCCTACAATGAGCAGTTCTTC.

This clonotype was recorded a few times. The chain combines TRBV3-1 with TRBJ2-5; D is unresolved. The V end lost 0 bases, the J end lost 4 bases, and 3 bases lay between the germline ends. The CDR3 runs to 12 residues. Germline V gene data show CDR1 as LGHDT and CDR2 as YNNKEL (reference sequence). The CDR3 reads CASSQETETQYF. CDR3 nucleotide sequence: TGTGCCAGCAGCCAAGAAACAGAGACCCAGTACTTC.

The CDR3 DNA sequence: TGTGCCATCAGCAACAAACAGGGGACAGAGACCCAGTACTTC. Its protein product is CAISNKQGTETQYF. The chain carries TRBV10-3 and TRBJ2-5; TRBD1 matches 7 bases. V trimming: 6 bases; J trimming: 4 bases; junction bases outside the gene matches: 8. Germline loops: CDR1 ENHRY, CDR2 SYGVKD. The CDR3 covers 14 residues.

The table lists this clonotype with a few counts. The rearrangement links TRBV7-9 to TRBJ2-7; D remains ambiguous. Germline loops: CDR1 SEHNR, CDR2 FQNEAQ (reference sequence). Trimming pared 6 bases from V and 1 base from J, leaving 7 bases between. The CDR3 runs 12 residues. CDR3 protein: CASRVGSYEQYF. CDR3 nucleotide sequence: TGTGCCAGCAGAGTGGGGTCCTACGAGCAGTACTTC. The full variable domain, with the rest looked up from reference TRBV7-9 and TRBJ2-7, is DTGVSQNPRHKITKRGQNVTFRCDPISEHNRLYWYRQTLGQGPEFLTYFQNEAQLEKSRLLSDRFSAERPKGSFSTLEIQRTEQGDSAMYLCASRVGSYEQYFGPGTRLTVT.

The V and J genes are TRBV5-1 and TRBJ2-2; 9 nucleotides agree with TRBD2. The germline V gene encodes CDR1 SGHRS and CDR2 YFSETQ. The V and J ends lost 7 bases and 5 bases, in that order; junction bases with no gene match: 9. The CDR3 covers 15 residues. The CDR3 spells CASGTGLAQTGELFF. CDR3 bases: TGCGCCAGCGGAACGGGACTAGCACAGACCGGGGAGCTGTTTTTT.

This clonotype was counted a few times. The CDR3 DNA reads as TGTGCCAGCAGCTTCGTATTCGCGCCGGACGGGAGCACAGATACGCAGTATTTT. Translated, it gives CASSFVFAPDGSTDTQYF. The V gene is TRBV11-1, the J gene TRBJ2-3; D is uncertain. Trimming stripped 3 bases from V and 0 bases from J, with 19 bases between. CDR1 and CDR2 from the germline V gene are SGHAT and FQDESV (reference sequence). This CDR3 spans 18 amino acids. Looking up the rest from reference TRBV11-1 and TRBJ2-3 gives the full variable domain: EAEVAQSPRYKITEKSQAVAFWCDPISGHATLYWYRQILGQGPELLVQFQDESVVDDSQLPKDRFSAERLKGVDSTLKIQPAELGDSAMYLCASSFVFAPDGSTDTQYFGPGTRLTVL.

This chain connects TRBV30 to TRBJ1-1, with a possible D match to TRBD1 (6 bases). The V end was cut by 5 bases, the J end by 3 bases, with 13 bases between. Germline V lookup: CDR1 GTSNPN, CDR2 SVGIG (reference sequence). This CDR3 comprises 13 residues. The CDR3 nucleotides are TGTGCCTGGGGGAGGGGGGCTGACACTGAAGCTTTCTTT. Protein product: CAWGRGADTEAFF.

In its sample, this clonotype was seen many times. This chain joins TRBV15 and TRBJ2-1, with 11 bases lining up with TRBD2. Trimming cost V 3 bases and J 9 bases; bases outside gene matches: 7. Looked up from germline, CDR1 is LNHNV and CDR2 is YYDKDF (reference sequence). This CDR3 is built from 15 residues. This CDR3 reads CATSRELAGAGEQFF. Here the CDR3 DNA reads TGTGCCACCAGCAGGGAACTAGCGGGGGCGGGTGAGCAGTTCTTC.

This chain links TRBV10-3 with TRBJ2-5; 8 bases are a match to TRBD2. Germline assignment: CDR1 ENHRY and CDR2 SYGVKD. V was clipped by 5 bases and J by 4 bases; unmatched bases: 3. The CDR3 length is 13 residues. The CDR3: CAISSGSGETQYF. In nucleotides, the CDR3 is TGTGCCATCAGTAGCGGGAGTGGAGAGACCCAGTACTTC.

This clonotype was observed a few times. The chain uses TRBV4-1 and TRBJ2-2; D ambiguous. This CDR3 spans 15 amino acids. V was shortened by 0 bases and J by 4 bases, with 9 bases between the two germline ends. The V gene's germline CDR1 is MGHRA and CDR2 YSYEKL. The DNA for the CDR3 is TGCGCCAGCAGCCAAGATGGCTTTAGCACCGGGGAGCTGTTTTTT. Translation: CASSQDGFSTGELFF.

This clonotype was recorded a few times. The V gene is TRBV19, the J gene TRBJ2-7; 10 positions agree with TRBD2. V dropped 4 bases and J dropped 4; count of bases not matched to a gene: 4. Germline CDR1 LNHDA, CDR2 SQIVND (reference sequence). The CDR3 runs 14 residues. The CDR3 region has the DNA TGTGCCAGTAGTAAAGCGGGAGGGCCATACGAGCAGTACTTC. Amino acid sequence: CASSKAGGPYEQYF.

V is TRBV3-1 and J is TRBJ2-5; D gene unclear. The V end was cut by 6 bases, the J end by 5 bases, with 13 bases between. This CDR3 has 13 residues. Germline V gene data show CDR1 as LGHDT and CDR2 as YNNKEL (reference sequence). The CDR3, as DNA: TGTGCCAGCAGACTGAGCAGATTGGAGACCCAGTACTTC. It codes for CASRLSRLETQYF.

This clonotype was seen only a few times. This sequence joins TRBV7-2 and TRBJ2-5; 7 bases are a match to TRBD1. Germline values: CDR1 SGHTA, CDR2 FQGNSA. The length of the CDR3 is 15 residues. V gave up 5 bases and J gave up 5 bases; unmatched junction bases: 11. DNA of the CDR3: TGTGCCAGCAGCCCCATCCAGGGGGTGGCGGAGACCCAGTACTTC. It translates to CASSPIQGVAETQYF.

This chain uses TRBV27 with TRBJ1-2; 9 positions agree with TRBD1. Looked up from germline, CDR1 is MNHEY and CDR2 is SMNVEV (reference sequence). There are 17 residues in the CDR3. The junction had 19 bases not matched to a gene; V was cut back by 6 bases and J by 8 bases. The CDR3 loop is CASSPRGWDRAPGGYTF. CDR3 DNA sequence: TGTGCCAGCAGCCCGCGGGGGTGGGACAGGGCCCCGGGAGGCTACACCTTC.

Note on this clonotype: A junction end diverges from the germline sequence, so it may reflect a read error. The rearrangement uses TRBV20-1 and TRBJ2-1; the match to TRBD2 covers 10 bases. This CDR3 contains 15 residues. CDR1 is DFQATT, CDR2 SNEGSKA, per germline (reference sequence). The CDR3: CSARDYSGGAEEQFF. The CDR3 DNA follows: TGTAGTGCTAGAGATTACAGCGGGGGGGCAGAGGAGCAGTTCTTC.

This chain connects TRBV19 to TRBJ1-2; a possible D gene is TRBD1 (6 bases). Germline V lookup: CDR1 LNHDA, CDR2 SQIVND (reference sequence). V lost 3 bases and J lost 3, with 11 bases in between. The CDR3 extends over 14 amino acids. CDR3 sequence reads: CASSISGAYYGYTF. In DNA form, the CDR3 reads TGTGCCAGTAGTATTTCAGGGGCTTACTATGGCTACACCTTC.

The genes are TRBV12-3 or TRBV12-4 and TRBJ2-6; 9 bases match TRBD1. CDR3 length: 18 amino acids. The ends lost 6 bases at V and 0 bases at J; junction bases unmatched: 9. The CDR3 DNA sequence: TGTGCCAGCAGGCAACGGGGACAGGGATTCTCTGGGGCCAACGTCCTGACTTTC. It yields the protein CASRQRGQGFSGANVLTF.

This clonotype has just a few counts. The chain combines TRBV12-3 or TRBV12-4 with TRBJ1-1; TRBD1 is a possible D gene (5 bases). The length of the CDR3 is 15 residues. V was trimmed by 5 bases and J by 3 bases, leaving 16 bases between them. CDR3 region: CASSPQFGRDTEAFF. As DNA, the CDR3 is TGTGCCAGCAGTCCCCAGTTCGGCAGGGACACTGAAGCTTTCTTT.

The chain combines TRBV10-3 with TRBJ2-1, with D tentatively TRBD1 (5 bases). CDR3 size: 15 residues. Germline V CDR1 and CDR2: ENHRY, SYGVKD. Trimming cost V 2 bases and J 0 bases, with 8 bases left between them. CDR3 in amino acids: CAISESRGSYNEQFF. Written as DNA, the CDR3 is TGTGCCATCAGTGAGAGTAGGGGCTCCTACAATGAGCAGTTCTTC.

This clonotype appeared a single time. CDR3 bases: TGTGCCAACGGCCGAGGGCCTCAGCCCCAGCATTTT. Protein: CANGRGPQPQHF. The rearrangement uses TRBV27 and TRBJ1-5; D is undetermined. Trimming removed 10 bases at V and 6 bases at J, with 13 bases between. Germline V gene data show CDR1 as MNHEY and CDR2 as SMNVEV (reference sequence). The CDR3 spans 12 residues.

The chain recombines TRBV30 with TRBJ2-3; the D call may be TRBD1 or TRBD2 (5 bases each). CDR1 and CDR2 (germline): GTSNPN, SVGIG (reference sequence). CDR3 length: 14 amino acids. The V end was cut by 1 base, the J end by 2 bases, with 10 bases between. CDR3 DNA: TGTGCCTGGAGTGGTGGGGGAATCACAGATACGCAGTATTTT. Its protein product is CAWSGGGITDTQYF.

The chain couples TRBV25-1 to TRBJ2-7; tentatively, D is TRBD1 (6 bases). The J call may be in error: the DNA end matches TRBJ2-1 better. Germline V CDR1 and CDR2: MGHDK, SYGVNS. This CDR3 region has 13 residues. The CDR3 DNA reads as TGTGCCAGCAGTGGGACAGCTGCCTACGAGCAGTTCTTC. It encodes CASSGTAAYEQFF.